The rows below give T cell receptor beta chains drawn from one sample of a study of T cell responses to AZD1222 COVID-19 vaccine. The protocol was immunoSEQ multiplex PCR, while the TCRdb copy is restricted to in-frame clones and leaves out a portion. The data show 150,000 to 180,000 clones, roughly 90% seen once. The sample in question was peripheral blood, obtained on day 0 of AZD1222 vaccination. The receptors originated from an adult in good health. Each CDR3 is given with its conserved first and last residue. The D gene is left open where the match is weak. Clone size, where shown, is once, few, many, or a class for clones that have expanded.

j_call | clone_size | v_call | d_call | cdr3_nt | cdr3_aa
TRBJ2-7 | once | TRBV27 | TRBD2 | TGTGCCAGCAGTTTAAGGCCAGGCCCCTTAAGCGGGGGGCCCTACGAGCAGTACTTC | CASSLRPGPLSGGPYEQYF
TRBJ1-1 | . | TRBV2 | TRBD1 | TGTGCCAGCAGTGCCGAACAGGGGGGCACTGAAGCTTTCTTT | CASSAEQGGTEAFF
TRBJ2-7 | . | TRBV6-2/TRBV6-3 | . | TGTGCCAGCAGTCGCACAAATTACGAGCAGTACTTC | CASSRTNYEQYF
TRBJ1-1 | . | TRBV6-5 | . | TGTGCCAGCAGTTACTCCCGGGACAACACTGAAGCTTTCTTT | CASSYSRDNTEAFF
TRBJ2-1 | . | TRBV7-2 | TRBD2 | TGTGCCAGCAGCTTACTACTAGCGGGGGGCCGAGCCTTCTTC | CASSLLLAGGRAFF
TRBJ1-5 | . | TRBV10-3 | . | TGTGCCATCTCAACAGTCTCTTATCAGCCCCAGCATTTT | CAISTVSYQPQHF
TRBJ2-1 | . | TRBV29-1 | . | TGCAGCGCCTTAGGACGGACCTACAATGAGCAGTTCTTC | CSALGRTYNEQFF
TRBJ2-5 | . | TRBV2 | TRBD2 | TGTGCCAGCACCCACGGGACTAGCGGGGCCGCCGGCGAGACCCAGTACTTC | CASTHGTSGAAGETQYF
TRBJ2-7 | . | TRBV5-6 | TRBD2 | TGTGCCAGCAGGGGCCTGGGAGGGGCCACGGGGGAGCAGTACTTC | CASRGLGGATGEQYF
TRBJ1-2 | . | TRBV7-8 | TRBD1 | TGTGCCAGCAGCTCGCGGACAGGGCTTTACTATGGCTACACCTTC | CASSSRTGLYYGYTF
TRBJ2-7 | few | TRBV28 | . | TGTGCCAGCACACAGGGATCAGGCGAGCAGTACTTC | CASTQGSGEQYF
TRBJ2-7 | . | TRBV5-1 | TRBD1 | TGCGCCAGCAGCTTGCTCGTAGGGGGCTCGGACGAGCAGTACTTC | CASSLLVGGSDEQYF
TRBJ1-1 | . | TRBV25-1 | TRBD1 | TGTGCCAGCACCAGACAGGGTGGATCTGAAGCTTTCTTT | CASTRQGGSEAFF
TRBJ2-1 | . | TRBV24-1 | . | TGTGCCACCAGTGATTGGAAAGACAATGAGCAGTTCTTC | CATSDWKDNEQFF
TRBJ2-7 | . | TRBV19 | . | TGTGCCAGTAGTCCGACGGCACCCTACGAGCAGTACTTC | CASSPTAPYEQYF
TRBJ1-5 | . | TRBV19 | TRBD1 | TGTGCCAGTAGTCCTCAGACAGGGGATAATATTCGTGGCAATCAGCCCCAGCATTTT | CASSPQTGDNIRGNQPQHF
TRBJ1-2 | . | TRBV6-1 | . | TGTGCCAGCAGCCGAGGACTTCTATCTAACTATGGCTACACCTTC | CASSRGLLSNYGYTF
TRBJ2-5 | . | TRBV5-4 | TRBD2 | TGTGCCAGCAGCTTGACGGGAGGGGGATTTGAGACCCAGTACTTC | CASSLTGGGFETQYF
TRBJ2-7 | . | TRBV11-2 | . | TGTGCCAGCAGCTTAAGTGGGTACGATCCCTCCTACGAGCAGTACTTC | CASSLSGYDPSYEQYF
TRBJ2-7 | . | TRBV7-9 | . | TGTGCCAGCAGCGAAGGGCGCTCCTACGAGCAGTACTTC | CASSEGRSYEQYF
TRBJ1-1 | . | TRBV28 | TRBD1 | TGTGCCAGCAAACGGGCAGGGGGGAACACTGAAGCTTTCTTT | CASKRAGGNTEAFF
TRBJ1-6 | . | TRBV2 | TRBD1 | TGTGCCAGCAGGGGGGACAGAGATTCACCCCTCCACTTT | CASRGDRDSPLHF
TRBJ2-3 | . | TRBV4-2 | TRBD2 | TGTGCCAGCAGCCAAGGACTGGCGGGGGGTTTAGTTACGCAGTATTTT | CASSQGLAGGLVTQYF
TRBJ1-2 | . | TRBV7-9 | . | TGTGCCAGCAGCTTAGATTCGGGCCTTAGGGGCTACACCTTC | CASSLDSGLRGYTF
TRBJ2-3 | . | TRBV5-8 | . | TGTGCCAGCAGTTCCCGAATGATCCTTAGCACAGATACGCAGTATTTT | CASSSRMILSTDTQYF
TRBJ2-2 | . | TRBV4-1 | TRBD1 | TGCGCCAGCAGCCCGGACAGGGGGCCGGCCGGGGAGCTGTTTTTT | CASSPDRGPAGELFF
TRBJ2-1 | once | TRBV16 | . | TGTGCCAGCAGCCCTGGGGGGAGCTCCTACAATGAGCAGTTCTTC | CASSPGGSSYNEQFF
TRBJ1-3 | once | TRBV25-1 | . | TGTGCCAGCAGTGAATCTGGGCTTAACTCTGGAAACACCATATATTTT | CASSESGLNSGNTIYF
TRBJ2-7 | . | TRBV7-2 | . | TGTGCCAGCAGCTTAGCGGGCGGGTACGAGCAGTACTTC | CASSLAGGYEQYF
TRBJ1-2 | . | TRBV15 | . | TGTGCCACCAGCAGAGAGGGGCTAGGGGGCTACACCTTC | CATSREGLGGYTF
TRBJ1-6 | . | TRBV3-1/TRBV3-2 | TRBD1 | TGTGCCAGCAGCCAAGCGGGGACAGGGGGCCTCTCACCCCTCCACTTT | CASSQAGTGGLSPLHF
TRBJ2-1 | . | TRBV3-1/TRBV3-2 | TRBD1 | TGTGCCAGCAGCCCTGGGACAGGGGGCCACAATGAGCAGTTCTTC | CASSPGTGGHNEQFF
TRBJ1-1 | once | TRBV6-5 | . | TGTGCCAGCAGTTATTCGGGGGATTACACTGAAGCTTTCTTT | CASSYSGDYTEAFF
TRBJ2-7 | few | TRBV6-2/TRBV6-3 | . | TGTGCCAGCAGTCACGGGGACGGCTTCTCCTACGAGCAGTACTTC | CASSHGDGFSYEQYF
TRBJ1-3 | . | TRBV10-3 | . | TGTGCCATTACCCAGGGGCTCTCTGGAAACACCATATATTTT | CAITQGLSGNTIYF
TRBJ2-7 | . | TRBV7-9 | TRBD2 | TGTGCCAGCAGCCCCGGGGGGGCCTCCTACGAGCAGTACTTC | CASSPGGASYEQYF
TRBJ1-5 | . | TRBV21-1 | . | TGTGCCAGCAGCCACAGCAGGACAGGGGGGCGCAATCAGCCCCAGCATTTT | CASSHSRTGGRNQPQHF
TRBJ2-7 | . | TRBV4-2 | TRBD2 | TGTGCCAGCAGCCAAGAGGACAGTGGCGGGGGGGCCTACGAGCAGTACTTC | CASSQEDSGGGAYEQYF
TRBJ2-1 | . | TRBV7-9 | TRBD1 | TGTGCCAGCAGCCTACCCAGGGGACAGATACTTTACAATGAGCAGTTCTTC | CASSLPRGQILYNEQFF
TRBJ1-4 | once | TRBV6-2/TRBV6-3 | TRBD1 | TGTGCCAGCAGTTCCCATCAGGACAGGCCTAATGAAAAACTGTTTTTT | CASSSHQDRPNEKLFF
TRBJ1-2 | . | TRBV19 | . | TGTGCCAGTAGTATGGGTAGGACGAGGGGCACGGGCTACACCTTC | CASSMGRTRGTGYTF
TRBJ1-4 | . | TRBV4-1 | . | TGCGCCAGCAGCCCTTACATACACGATGGTGAAAAACTGTTTTTT | CASSPYIHDGEKLFF
TRBJ1-1 | . | TRBV5-3 | TRBD1 | TGTGCCAGAAGACTCCCGACAGGGATTTACACTGAAGCTTTCTTT | CARRLPTGIYTEAFF
TRBJ2-1 | . | TRBV6-2/TRBV6-3 | TRBD2 | TGTGCCAGCAGTAAGAGCGGGGGAGACTACAATGAGCAGTTCTTC | CASSKSGGDYNEQFF
TRBJ2-7 | . | TRBV4-1 | . | TGCGCCAGCAGCCAAGAGGACTCCTTTCCCTACGAGCAGTACTTC | CASSQEDSFPYEQYF
TRBJ2-7 | . | TRBV6-1 | . | TGTGCCAGCAGTGGATGGGGGCTGGGCTCTTCCTACGAGCAGTACTTC | CASSGWGLGSSYEQYF